Below, 15 T cell receptor beta chains from the same sample are listed, as sequenced in a study of blood T cells in healthy people across ages. Alongside a J-beta primer mix, a sample-barcoded 5' primer served in a second PCR lasting roughly 7 to 11 cycles. MiXCR was run by TCRdb on the 5' RACE reads, yielding one entry per CDR3 protein. The data show about 640,000 distinct CDR3 sequences, about 54% seen once. The sample consisted of blood. Receptor source: a man aged 60 to 75 in good health.

The gene calls are TRBV29-1 and TRBJ2-7; a possible D gene is TRBD2 (6 bases). The CDR3 runs 13 residues. Trimming took 5 bases from V and 7 from J, leaving 18 bases between them. Germline CDR1 and CDR2: SQVTM and ANQGSEA. CDR3 nucleotides: TGCAGCGTTTCCACCCAGGCGGAGGGGGAGCAGTACTTC. Translating gives CSVSTQAEGEQYF.

At least ten counts were recorded for this clonotype. The gene calls are TRBV6-1 and TRBJ2-3, with D perhaps TRBD2 (6 bases). V was cut by 3 bases and J by 1 base, with 11 bases left in between. Germline values: CDR1 MNHNS, CDR2 SASEGT. The CDR3 sequence is 15 residues long. In DNA, the CDR3 is TGTGCCAGCAGTGATTTCGGGACTGGCACAGATACGCAGTATTTT. This translates into CASSDFGTGTDTQYF.

CDR3 DNA: TGTGCCAGCAGTCGGACAGGGGGTTTAATTCAGTACTTC. This codes for CASSRTGGLIQYF. The chain couples TRBV12-3 or TRBV12-4 to TRBJ2-4, with 10 bases matching TRBD1. This CDR3 has 13 residues. Germline trimming cut 5 bases from V and 10 bases from J; bases unmatched to any gene: 5.

A few counts support this clonotype. The J gene is TRBJ2-1, the V gene TRBV7-2, with D unclear. Germline CDR1 and CDR2: SGHTA and FQGNSA. V was pared by 5 bases and J by 9 bases, with 8 bases between. This CDR3 has 11 amino acids. CDR3 protein: CASSAMSEQFF. The CDR3 DNA is TGTGCCAGCAGCGCGATGAGTGAGCAGTTCTTC.

Worth noting for this clonotype: Its ends do not fully match the called genes, so a read error is possible. The rearrangement joins TRBV5-1 to TRBJ2-6, with D possibly being TRBD1 (6 bases). From germline, CDR1 is SGHRS and CDR2 YFSETQ. The CDR3 covers 16 residues. The CDR3 is CASSGQHLSGANVPTF. For the CDR3, the DNA is TGCGCCAGCTCCGGACAGCACCTCTCTGGGGCCAACGTCCCGACTTTC. The full variable domain, completed using reference TRBV5-1 and TRBJ2-6, is KAGVTQTPRYLIKTRGQQVTLSCSPISGHRSVSWYQQTPGQGLQFLFEYFSETQRNKGNFPGRFSGRQFSNSRSEMNVSTLELGDSALYLCASSGQHLSGANVPTFGAGSRLTVL.

The chain joins TRBV20-1 to TRBJ1-2; D is possibly TRBD1 (6 bases). V lost 3 bases, J lost 5 bases, and 19 bases lay in between. The CDR3 loop spans 15 amino acids. The germline gives CDR1 DFQATT, CDR2 SNEGSKA (reference sequence). CDR3 region: CSASFTGSSPYGYTF. CDR3 sequence (DNA): TGCAGTGCTAGTTTTACAGGGTCTTCCCCGTATGGCTACACCTTC.

This clonotype came up once. This chain links TRBV6-6 with TRBJ1-6; 8 bases match TRBD1. In germline, CDR1 is MNHNY, CDR2 SVGAGI (reference sequence). V gave up 2 bases and J gave up 10 bases; unmatched junction bases: 4. The CDR3 has 14 amino acids. The CDR3 loop is CASSYVQGDSPLHF. The CDR3, as DNA: TGTGCCAGCAGTTACGTACAGGGGGACTCACCCCTCCACTTT.

The V gene is TRBV5-1, the J gene TRBJ2-7; D not resolved. Trimming removed 0 bases at V and 8 bases at J, with 12 bases between. The V gene's germline CDR1 is SGHRS and CDR2 YFSETQ. This CDR3 contains 13 residues. The CDR3: CASSLGASRKQYF. In nucleotides, the CDR3 is TGCGCCAGCAGCTTGGGGGCCAGCAGGAAGCAGTACTTC.

V is TRBV2 and J is TRBJ2-5; D not resolved. CDR3 length: 14 residues. Germline assignment: CDR1 SNHLY and CDR2 FYNNEI. With 2 bases removed from V and 5 bases from J, the gap between germline ends came to 12 bases. The CDR3 DNA follows: TGTGCCAGCAGTGAAAGGCAAGGGATCGAGACCCAGTACTTC. It translates to CASSERQGIETQYF. Based on the CDR3 plus reference TRBV2 and TRBJ2-5, the full variable domain is EPEVTQTPSHQVTQMGQEVILRCVPISNHLYFYWYRQILGQKVEFLVSFYNNEISEKSEIFDDQFSVERPDGSNFTLKIRSTKLEDSAMYFCASSERQGIETQYFGPGTRLLVL.

The chain has TRBV12-3 or TRBV12-4 and TRBJ1-2, with 8 bases lining up with TRBD1. With V trimmed by 5 bases and J by 7 bases, 6 bases remained unmatched. CDR3 length: 13 residues. CDR3 DNA sequence: TGTGCCAGCAGTCCCCAGGGGGCCGGTGGCTACACCTTC. It codes for CASSPQGAGGYTF.

This sequence joins TRBV29-1 and TRBJ2-5; 10 bases are shared with TRBD1. V shed 1 base, J shed 5 bases, and the junction held 10 bases outside the gene matches. Germline CDR1 SQVTM, CDR2 ANQGSEA. There are 16 residues in the CDR3. CDR3 sequence reads: CSVEVFDRGLGETQYF. The DNA of the CDR3 is TGCAGCGTTGAAGTATTCGACAGGGGGCTAGGGGAGACCCAGTACTTC.

V usage is TRBV20-1 and J usage is TRBJ2-1; 13 nucleotides match TRBD2. V was pared by 5 bases and J by 9 bases, with 7 bases of the junction left unmatched. CDR1 is DFQATT and CDR2 is SNEGSKA in the germline V gene (reference sequence). The CDR3 runs to 14 residues. The CDR3 region is CSAFSGLAGAEQFF. DNA of the CDR3: TGCAGTGCTTTTTCCGGACTAGCGGGGGCTGAGCAGTTCTTC.

This chain uses TRBV4-1 with TRBJ2-1, with 10 bases identical to TRBD2. Trimming at V came to 1 base and at J to 7 bases, leaving 10 bases not matched to a gene. Germline V gene lookup returns CDR1 MGHRA and CDR2 YSYEKL. The CDR3 is 17 amino acids. CDR3 coding DNA: TGCGCCAGCAGCCAAGTTAGCGGGGGGCCTTCTGGTAATGAGCAGTTCTTC. Translated: CASSQVSGGPSGNEQFF.

The chain employs TRBV2 and TRBJ2-6, with unresolved D. The germline CDR1 and CDR2 sequences are SNHLY and FYNNEI. V shed 5 bases and J shed 2 bases, with 16 bases lying between them. The CDR3 spans 17 residues. The CDR3 reads CASSNNQMTAGANVLTF. The CDR3 region has the DNA TGTGCCAGCAGTAACAACCAAATGACGGCTGGGGCCAACGTCCTGACTTTC.

The gene calls are TRBV11-1 and TRBJ2-5; tentative D call: TRBD2 (6 bases). This CDR3 spans 15 amino acids. Germline values: CDR1 SGHAT, CDR2 FQDESV (reference sequence). Trimming cost V 5 bases and J 1 base, with 14 bases left between them. CDR3 sequence (DNA): TGTGCCAGCAGCCAGGCGGGACTCGTCCAAGAGACCCAGTACTTC. The encoded protein is CASSQAGLVQETQYF.